This TCR beta chain was captured by sequencing in a study of blood T cells in healthy people across ages. Isolated PBMCs totaled at least 6.5 million in each sample. V was clipped by 5 bases and J by 3 bases; unmatched bases: 8. The CDR3 totals 15 residues. The V gene's germline CDR1 is SEHNR and CDR2 FQNEAQ (reference sequence). Overall study results and limits: Diversity estimated from one million T cells was considered an underestimate. Changes seen in expanded clonotypes were possibly confounded by donor CMV status left unknown.

To note about this clonotype: No antigen is known for it.

A second PCR of 7 to 11 cycles used a sample-barcoded 5' primer and a J-beta primer mix. TCRdb fed the 5' RACE reads into MiXCR, producing one record per CDR3 protein. This table holds some 550,000 distinct CDR3 sequences, around half found once. The TCR was taken from a man aged 80 or over in good health. The chain couples TRBV7-9 to TRBJ2-7, with 9 bases fitting TRBD1. Sequenced sample: blood. CDR3 sequence reads: CASSPLGQGFYEQYF. Here the CDR3 DNA reads TGTGCCAGCAGCCCGCTGGGACAGGGTTTCTACGAGCAGTACTTC.